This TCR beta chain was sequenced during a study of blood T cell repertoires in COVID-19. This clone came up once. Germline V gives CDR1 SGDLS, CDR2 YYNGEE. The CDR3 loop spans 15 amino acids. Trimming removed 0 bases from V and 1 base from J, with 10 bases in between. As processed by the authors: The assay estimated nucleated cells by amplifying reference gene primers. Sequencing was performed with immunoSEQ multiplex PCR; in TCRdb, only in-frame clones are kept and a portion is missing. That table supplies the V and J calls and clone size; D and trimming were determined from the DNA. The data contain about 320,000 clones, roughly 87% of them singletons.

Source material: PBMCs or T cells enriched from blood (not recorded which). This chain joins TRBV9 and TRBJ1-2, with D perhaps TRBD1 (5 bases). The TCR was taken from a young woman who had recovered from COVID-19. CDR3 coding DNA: TGTGCCAGCAGCGTAGGGGCAGGGATTAACTATGGCTACACCTTC. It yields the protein CASSVGAGINYGYTF.